The 26 T cell receptor beta chains presented below share a single source sample, sequenced in a study of shared clonotypes between healthy human individuals (dated by TCRdb to between 2020 and 2021). The library was generated by the immunoSEQ multiplex PCR assay. Drawn from immuneACCESS, this table holds only the in-frame rearrangements with V and J called that TCRdb kept. Clones are partly lost; checked studies trace under half to an unresolved V gene and leave the rest unexplained. Counted in this sample were fewer than 3 million clones; around 90% of them appeared once. Jointly, the top ten make up around 0.38% of the sample. Input material: naive CD4+ T cells from PBMCs. Interpreted using the paper, the cell subset or site label stands for: CD45RA+ positively selected. The receptors were gathered from a man between 18 and 29 years old in good health. Some clones in this sample may be carry-over from other donors' samples.

The rearrangement links TRBV19 to TRBJ2-5; D may be TRBD1 (6 bases). Germline V gene data show CDR1 as LNHDA and CDR2 as SQIVND (reference sequence). V lost 6 bases and J lost 1, with 15 bases in between. CDR3 size: 15 residues. The CDR3 reads CASSLRRGSQETQYF. In nucleotides, the CDR3 is TGTGCCAGTAGCCTCAGAAGGGGGAGCCAAGAGACCCAGTACTTC.

The chain couples TRBV6-6 to TRBJ1-1; possible D gene TRBD1, 6 bases. This CDR3 region has 15 residues. CDR1 and CDR2 (germline): MNHNY, SVGAGI (reference sequence). V was trimmed by 0 bases and J by 4 bases, leaving 12 bases between them. CDR3 sequence: CASSYSGGAGTEAFF. CDR3 nucleotides: TGTGCCAGCAGTTACTCGGGGGGGGCTGGCACTGAAGCTTTCTTT.

Concerning this clone itself: This same CDR3 is encoded by further DNA sequences in the sample. V gene TRBV9 combines with J gene TRBJ2-2; 9 bases agree with TRBD1. The CDR3 loop spans 13 amino acids. The germline CDR1 and CDR2 sequences are SGDLS and YYNGEE. Trimming removed 4 bases from V and 6 bases from J; junction bases left unmatched: 1. CDR3: CASSRQGAGELFF. CDR3 bases: TGTGCCAGCAGCAGACAGGGGGCCGGGGAGCTGTTTTTT. Filled out from reference TRBV9 and TRBJ2-2, the complete variable domain reads DSGVTQTPKHLITATGQRVTLRCSPRSGDLSVYWYQQSLDQGLQFLIQYYNGEERAKGNILERFSAQQFPDLHSELNLSSLELGDSALYFCASSRQGAGELFFGEGSRLTVL.

The chain is built from TRBV28 and TRBJ1-2; D ambiguous. Germline V gene sequence: CDR1 MDHEN, CDR2 SYDVKM. This CDR3 contains 13 residues. V was pared by 3 bases and J by 3 bases, with 8 bases between. CDR3 sequence (DNA): TGTGCCAGCAGTTTTACAGACCACTATGGCTACACCTTC. Its protein is CASSFTDHYGYTF.

The chain is built from TRBV7-8 and TRBJ1-3, with a possible D match to TRBD1 (5 bases). CDR3 length: 15 amino acids. V was shortened by 1 base and J by 2 bases, with 9 bases between the two germline ends. Germline values: CDR1 SGHVS, CDR2 FQNEAQ. CDR3 sequence: CASSLEGNPGNTIYF. The CDR3 nucleotides read TGTGCCAGCAGCTTAGAGGGGAACCCTGGAAACACCATATATTTT.

The chain combines TRBV15 with TRBJ2-4; D tentatively fits TRBD1 or TRBD2 (6 bases each). The length of the CDR3 is 16 residues. CDR1 LNHNV and CDR2 YYDKDF come from the germline V gene (reference sequence). The V end was cut by 0 bases, the J end by 0 bases, with 9 bases between. In nucleotides, the CDR3 is TGTGCCACCAGCAGAGATGGGGGGCCAGCCAAAAACATTCAGTACTTC. The encoded protein is CATSRDGGPAKNIQYF.

This clone was found a few times. The chain's CDR3 is CASSTTSTGEAFF. CDR3 bases: TGTGCCAGCAGCACCACTTCCACAGGGGAAGCTTTCTTT. The rearrangement uses TRBV11-3 and TRBJ1-1, with a possible D match to TRBD1 (6 bases). Trimming removed 5 bases from V and 8 bases from J, with 15 bases in between. This CDR3 has 13 amino acids. Germline CDR1 SGHNT, CDR2 YENEEA.

The gene calls are TRBV5-1 and TRBJ2-5; 9 bases line up with TRBD1. With 4 bases clipped from V and 4 bases from J, the junction kept 8 bases outside the gene matches. The CDR3 length is 15 residues. Germline V gene data show CDR1 as SGHRS and CDR2 as YFSETQ. Here the CDR3 DNA reads TGCGCCAGCAGCCCCCAATCGACAGGGGGAGAGACCCAGTACTTC. Translating gives CASSPQSTGGETQYF.

This clone has more than one count but fewer than ten. The chain couples TRBV7-5 to TRBJ2-1; TRBD1, as called in the table, went unchecked against the DNA. TRBV7-5 is a documented pseudogene. The length of the CDR3 is 15 residues. This chain's CDR3 is CARRTPGQTYNEQFF. For the CDR3, the DNA is TGTGCCAGACGTACCCCGGGACAGACCTACAATGAGCAGTTCTTC.

This chain connects TRBV7-6 to TRBJ1-2; the D gene is possibly TRBD1 (5 bases). This CDR3 region has 19 residues. Germline CDR1 SGHVS, CDR2 FNYEAQ. The V end lost 1 base, the J end lost 4 bases, and 25 bases lay between the germline ends. CDR3 coding DNA: TGTGCCAGCAGCTTAGAAACCTCGGGACTCAAGAGAATACCCTATGGCTACACCTTC. Encoded protein: CASSLETSGLKRIPYGYTF.

CDR3: CASSLLEVETQYF. The CDR3 DNA reads TGTGCCAGCAGCTTGCTGGAAGTAGAGACCCAGTACTTC. The V call is TRBV7-2, the J call TRBJ2-5; the D is unclear. Germline loops: CDR1 SGHTA, CDR2 FQGNSA. V gave up 3 bases and J gave up 4 bases, with 9 bases separating them. CDR3 length: 13 amino acids.

This clone was seen a few times. CDR3 bases: TGTGCCAGCAGCCAAGATTACACAGGAGGGACTGAAGCTTTCTTT. Translating gives CASSQDYTGGTEAFF. The chain links TRBV14 to TRBJ1-1; possibly TRBD1 for D (5 bases). The germline V and J ends were trimmed by 0 bases and 5 bases, with 13 bases remaining between them. There are 15 residues in the CDR3. The germline CDR1 and CDR2 sequences are SGHDN and FVKESK.

V and J are TRBV7-6 and TRBJ2-3; the D call may be TRBD1 or TRBD2 (6 bases each). CDR1 and CDR2 from the germline V gene are SGHVS and FNYEAQ. The CDR3 length is 15 residues. Trimming left V 1 base short and J 5 bases short, with 13 bases between. CDR3 DNA sequence: TGTGCCAGCAGCTTAGTTCGGGGGCCGGGAGATACGCAGTATTTT. It codes for CASSLVRGPGDTQYF.

The chain links TRBV15 to TRBJ2-7; D possibly corresponds to TRBD2 (6 bases). The germline V and J ends were trimmed by 3 bases and 2 bases, with 11 bases remaining between them. CDR1 and CDR2 (germline): LNHNV, YYDKDF (reference sequence). This CDR3 contains 14 residues. The CDR3 sequence: CATSRAEGTYEQYF. The CDR3 region has the DNA TGTGCCACCAGCAGGGCGGAGGGAACCTACGAGCAGTACTTC. The full variable domain, with the rest looked up from reference TRBV15 and TRBJ2-7, is DAMVIQNPRYQVTQFGKPVTLSCSQTLNHNVMYWYQQKSSQAPKLLFHYYDKDFNNEADTPDNFQSRRPNTSFCFLDIRSPGLGDTAMYLCATSRAEGTYEQYFGPGTRLTVT.

The chain links TRBV10-3 to TRBJ2-7; possibly TRBD1 for D (5 bases). Trimming cost V 4 bases and J 3 bases, with 13 bases left between them. This CDR3 is built from 14 residues. Per germline, CDR1 ENHRY and CDR2 SYGVKD. The CDR3 DNA follows: TGTGCCATCAGTGGTCTCTTAGGGGACTACGAGCAGTACTTC. It codes for CAISGLLGDYEQYF.

V usage is TRBV9 and J usage is TRBJ2-5; a weak D match, TRBD1 (5 bases). Trimming stripped 3 bases from V and 1 base from J, with 16 bases between. The CDR3 is made up of 16 amino acids. CDR1 SGDLS and CDR2 YYNGEE come from the germline V gene. DNA of the CDR3: TGTGCCAGCAGCGAGAGCAGGGTCCCTGGCCAAGAGACCCAGTACTTC. This sequence encodes CASSESRVPGQETQYF.

This clone was counted a few times. The CDR3 coding sequence is TGTGCCAGCAGTGAGGGGCAGGGAAACAACTATGGCTACACCTTC. This translates into CASSEGQGNNYGYTF. This chain joins TRBV6-1 and TRBJ1-2, with a possible D match to TRBD1 (5 bases). Germline V gene lookup returns CDR1 MNHNS and CDR2 SASEGT. The CDR3 spans 15 residues. V was trimmed by 3 bases and J by 2 bases, leaving 13 bases between them.

The chain has TRBV6-5 and TRBJ2-7, with TRBD1 identical over 8 bases. V trimming: 6 bases; J trimming: 2 bases; junction bases outside the gene matches: 3. Germline V gene data show CDR1 as MNHEY and CDR2 as SVGAGI. The CDR3 runs to 13 residues. The CDR3 nucleotides are TGTGCCAGCAGGTTGACAGGGGCCTACGAGCAGTACTTC. It is translated as CASRLTGAYEQYF.

The chain uses TRBV6-5 and TRBJ1-5; 7 bases are shared with TRBD1. The CDR3 is 13 amino acids. After removal of 6 bases from V and 4 bases from J, the junction contained 3 bases not matched to a gene. From germline, CDR1 is MNHEY and CDR2 SVGAGI. DNA for the CDR3: TGTGCCAGCAGCGTCAGGGGGAATCAGCCCCAGCATTTT. Its protein is CASSVRGNQPQHF.

This sequence joins TRBV28 and TRBJ2-7; maybe TRBD1 (7 bases). The CDR3 runs 15 residues. The V and J ends lost 4 bases and 3 bases respectively, with 16 bases between them. CDR1 and CDR2 from the germline V gene are MDHEN and SYDVKM. The CDR3 DNA is TGTGCCAGCAGTTCCACAGGGGACTCCCACTACGAGCAGTACTTC. Its translation: CASSSTGDSHYEQYF.

The chain employs TRBV9 and TRBJ2-1; TRBD2 agrees at 8 bases. V was clipped by 3 bases and J by 3 bases; unmatched bases: 8. CDR1 and CDR2 from the germline V gene are SGDLS and YYNGEE. The length of the CDR3 is 16 residues. The CDR3 bases are TGTGCCAGCAGCGCGCGGGGGGCGGGACACTACAATGAGCAGTTCTTC. It codes for CASSARGAGHYNEQFF.

This chain connects TRBV10-3 to TRBJ2-7; 9 positions match TRBD1. CDR1 ENHRY and CDR2 SYGVKD come from the germline V gene. The length of the CDR3 is 14 residues. With V trimmed by 6 bases and J by 2 bases, 5 bases remained unmatched. The CDR3 region is CAIRGQGLTYEQYF. The DNA of the CDR3 is TGTGCCATCAGGGGACAGGGTCTGACCTACGAGCAGTACTTC.

J is TRBJ1-3 and V is TRBV7-2; D is unresolved. Germline-derived CDR1 and CDR2 are SGHTA and FQGNSA. Trimming removed 5 bases at V and 8 bases at J, with 16 bases between. The CDR3 is 14 residues long. CDR3 in DNA: TGTGCCAGCAGCGACCACTTAGACCTGGACACCATATATTTT. Its translation is CASSDHLDLDTIYF.

V is TRBV19 and J is TRBJ1-4; D is unclear. Germline CDR1 and CDR2: LNHDA and SQIVND (reference sequence). The germline V and J ends were trimmed by 5 bases and 5 bases, with 15 bases remaining between them. CDR3 length equals 15 residues. The CDR3 reads CASSLRTRRNEKLFF. CDR3 DNA: TGTGCCAGTAGTCTTCGGACCCGGCGAAATGAAAAACTGTTTTTT.

The J gene is TRBJ2-1, the V gene TRBV5-1; TRBD2 matches at 12 bases. The CDR3 covers 17 residues. V shed 3 bases and J 1 base; nucleotides not matched to a gene: 5. Germline V gene lookup returns CDR1 SGHRS and CDR2 YFSETQ. The CDR3 sequence: CASSSQLAGGSYNEQFF. The CDR3 bases are TGCGCCAGCAGCTCCCAACTAGCGGGAGGTTCCTACAATGAGCAGTTCTTC.

This clone was seen just once. The genes are TRBV9 and TRBJ2-7; D remains ambiguous. Looked up from germline, CDR1 is SGDLS and CDR2 is YYNGEE. Deletions cut 0 bases from V and 3 bases from J, with 10 bases between. CDR3 length: 14 amino acids. CDR3 amino acids: CASSVEVGFYEQYF. In nucleotides, the CDR3 is TGTGCCAGCAGCGTAGAAGTCGGTTTCTACGAGCAGTACTTC.